Listed here are 26 T cell receptor beta chains from one sample, sequenced in a study of cytomegalovirus exposure and HLA in healthy donors. PCR employed 60 Vbeta and 13 Jbeta primers. Sequencing used immunoSEQ multiplex PCR; TCRdb keeps in-frame clones, though not all of them. The data contain around 67,000 clones, roughly 68% of them seen just once; the ten biggest clones take up roughly 3%. Sequencing was carried out using PBMCs. Receptors were obtained from a woman aged 45-59 years in good health and CMV-seronegative.

The chain carries TRBV28 and TRBJ2-7; no clear D gene. CDR1 and CDR2 (germline): MDHEN, SYDVKM. V lost 3 bases and J lost 0, with 6 bases in between. The CDR3 has 13 amino acids. In nucleotides, the CDR3 is TGTGCCAGCAGTTTTTTCAGCTCCTACGAGCAGTACTTC. It is translated as CASSFFSSYEQYF.

The chain carries TRBV5-4 and TRBJ2-7; 8 positions agree with TRBD1. Germline V gene lookup returns CDR1 SGHNT and CDR2 YYREEE (reference sequence). V lost 0 bases to trimming and J lost 9 bases; unmatched junction nucleotides: 14. The CDR3 length is 16 residues. CDR3 DNA sequence: TGTGCCAGCAGCTTGGGGGGAGGACAGGGAATACGATCGCAGTACTTC. This translates into CASSLGGGQGIRSQYF.

The rearrangement links TRBV6-5 to TRBJ1-2; D not resolved. The length of the CDR3 is 11 residues. Germline CDR1 reads MNHEY; CDR2 reads SVGAGI. V shed 4 bases and J shed 5 bases, with 5 bases lying between them. CDR3 bases: TGTGCCAGCAGTTCCGGGTATGGCTACACCTTC. Its translation is CASSSGYGYTF.

V and J are TRBV5-1 and TRBJ2-7, with 7 nucleotides matching TRBD1. The CDR3 spans 13 residues. Germline CDR1 and CDR2: SGHRS and YFSETQ. V lost 4 bases to trimming and J lost 2 bases; unmatched junction nucleotides: 3. The CDR3 nucleotides read TGCGCCAGCAGCAACAGGGGTCCCTACGAGCAGTACTTC. It codes for CASSNRGPYEQYF.

CDR3 bases: TGTGCCAGCATCTTTGGTGGGACTAGCGGGAGGCGTGAGCAGTTCTTC. Its protein is CASIFGGTSGRREQFF. The rearrangement uses TRBV5-4 and TRBJ2-1; TRBD2 matches at 15 bases. Trimming cost V 6 bases and J 9 bases; bases outside gene matches: 10. The CDR3 loop spans 16 amino acids. Germline CDR1 SGHNT, CDR2 YYREEE (reference sequence).

This clone was detected only a few times. V usage is TRBV28 and J usage is TRBJ2-6; D might be TRBD2 (5 bases). V was clipped by 6 bases and J by 2 bases, with 11 bases between them. In germline, CDR1 is MDHEN, CDR2 SYDVKM. This CDR3 spans 15 amino acids. The CDR3 is CASSPPGAGANVLTF. The DNA for the CDR3 is TGTGCCAGCAGCCCCCCCGGGGCTGGGGCCAACGTCCTGACTTTC.

This clone was detected only once. The CDR3 reads CASSQTGLAGSYEQYF. CDR3 bases: TGTGCCAGCAGTCAGACGGGACTAGCGGGATCCTACGAGCAGTACTTC. The chain couples TRBV28 to TRBJ2-7, with 13 positions matching TRBD2. Trimming at V came to 5 bases and at J to 1 base, leaving 5 bases not matched to a gene. The CDR3 sequence is 16 residues long. Germline values: CDR1 MDHEN, CDR2 SYDVKM. The whole variable domain, filled in from reference TRBV28 and TRBJ2-7, reads DVKVTQSSRYLVKRTGEKVFLECVQDMDHENMFWYRQDPGLGLRLIYFSYDVKMKEKGDIPEGYSVSREKKERFSLILESASTNQTSMYLCASSQTGLAGSYEQYFGPGTRLTVT.

The chain carries TRBV7-9 and TRBJ2-6; 7 nucleotides align to TRBD2. The CDR3 runs 15 residues. Trimming took 3 bases from V and 9 from J; bases not matched to a gene: 8. Germline V gene sequence: CDR1 SEHNR, CDR2 FQNEAQ (reference sequence). CDR3 residues: CASSFGGLIVNVLTF. CDR3 in DNA: TGTGCCAGCAGCTTCGGGGGGTTAATTGTCAACGTCCTGACTTTC.

CDR3 bases: TGTGCCAGTAGTATACGGGAAGGGCGTGCTTTCTTT. Protein sequence: CASSIREGRAFF. The chain recombines TRBV19 with TRBJ1-1; D is uncertain. Germline CDR1 reads LNHDA; CDR2 reads SQIVND (reference sequence). The V and J ends lost 2 bases and 11 bases respectively, with 12 bases between them. This CDR3 spans 12 amino acids.

CDR3 region: CASSLGGRGTDEQYF. CDR3 DNA: TGTGCCAGCAGCTTAGGCGGCAGGGGGACCGACGAGCAGTACTTC. The chain employs TRBV7-3 and TRBJ2-7; 7 nucleotides line up with TRBD1. CDR1 and CDR2 from the germline V gene are SGHTA and FQGTGA. V lost 2 bases, J lost 5 bases, and 9 bases stayed unmatched. The length of the CDR3 is 15 residues.

The chain employs TRBV7-9 and TRBJ1-2; TRBD1 aligns across 7 bases. CDR1 is SEHNR and CDR2 is FQNEAQ in the germline V gene (reference sequence). V was clipped by 10 bases and J by 8 bases; unmatched bases: 13. CDR3 length: 13 amino acids. This chain's CDR3 is CAIRDSGLGGYTF. In DNA, the CDR3 is TGTGCCATACGGGACAGTGGACTCGGGGGCTACACCTTC.

The J gene is TRBJ1-1, the V gene TRBV6-1; D is ambiguous. The germline V and J ends were trimmed by 3 bases and 4 bases, with 15 bases remaining between them. The CDR3 is made up of 15 amino acids. Germline V lookup: CDR1 MNHNS, CDR2 SASEGT. The CDR3 region is CASSDRHGKRTEAFF. CDR3 nucleotide sequence: TGTGCCAGCAGTGACCGCCACGGTAAGCGCACTGAAGCTTTCTTT.

Only a few counts were recorded for this clone. Mismatch with germline at one junction end may stem from a read error. The chain is built from TRBV5-4 and TRBJ2-1; 8 positions agree with TRBD1. CDR1 and CDR2 (germline): SGHNT, YYREEE (reference sequence). CDR3 length equals 14 residues. CDR3 protein: CASSSTGEYTEQFF. DNA for the CDR3: TGTGCCAGCAGCTCGACAGGGGAATACACTGAGCAGTTCTTC. The whole variable domain, filled in from reference TRBV5-4 and TRBJ2-1, reads ETGVTQSPTHLIKTRGQQVTLRCSSQSGHNTVSWYQQALGQGPQFIFQYYREEENGRGNFPPRFSGLQFPNYSSELNVNALELDDSALYLCASSSTGEYTEQFFGPGTRLTVL.

The chain has TRBV7-9 and TRBJ1-2, with 8 bases lining up with TRBD1. V trimming: 0 bases; J trimming: 4 bases; junction bases outside the gene matches: 7. Looked up from germline, CDR1 is SEHNR and CDR2 is FQNEAQ (reference sequence). This CDR3 has 16 residues. CDR3 amino acids: CASSLAVDRVGYGYTF. CDR3 nucleotides: TGTGCCAGCAGCTTAGCTGTGGACAGGGTAGGCTATGGCTACACCTTC.

This rearrangement joins TRBV29-1 to TRBJ1-2, with 11 bases fitting TRBD1. The germline CDR1 and CDR2 sequences are SQVTM and ANQGSEA. V dropped 1 base and J dropped 4; count of bases not matched to a gene: 8. This CDR3 is built from 16 residues. The CDR3 nucleotides read TGCAGCGTTGAAGGAGAAACCGGGACAGGGGGCTATGGCTACACCTTC. It yields the protein CSVEGETGTGGYGYTF.

This chain joins TRBV5-1 and TRBJ1-4; 8 bases are shared with TRBD1. Looked up from germline, CDR1 is SGHRS and CDR2 is YFSETQ. V gave up 4 bases and J gave up 2 bases; unmatched junction bases: 1. There are 14 residues in the CDR3. In nucleotides, the CDR3 is TGCGCCAGCAGCCAGGGGGCGACTAATGAAAAACTGTTTTTT. Residues: CASSQGATNEKLFF.

This clone was observed a few times. The chain has TRBV7-9 and TRBJ1-2; 9 positions match TRBD1. The CDR3 extends over 15 amino acids. Losses at the gene ends were 5 bases for V and 7 bases for J; bases not matched to a gene: 11. CDR1 and CDR2 (germline): SEHNR, FQNEAQ (reference sequence). CDR3 coding DNA: TGTGCCAGCAGCCATCAACCCGGGACAGGGAGTGGCTACACCTTC. This gives the protein CASSHQPGTGSGYTF.

The rearrangement links TRBV5-6 to TRBJ1-5, with 8 bases identical to TRBD1. Per the germline V gene, CDR1 is SGHDT and CDR2 is YYEEEE. V shed 4 bases and J 8 bases; nucleotides not matched to a gene: 11. This CDR3 has 15 residues. CDR3 DNA: TGTGCCAGCAGCGAATACGGACAGGGTGCCAAGCCCCAGCATTTT. Protein: CASSEYGQGAKPQHF.

This clone was seen a handful of times. The chain is built from TRBV5-1 and TRBJ2-1, with 9 nucleotides matching TRBD1. CDR1 is SGHRS and CDR2 is YFSETQ in the germline V gene. The CDR3 totals 14 residues. V was clipped by 4 bases and J by 6 bases; unmatched bases: 5. Here the CDR3 DNA reads TGCGCCAGCAGCGTTGGGACAGGGAGCAATGAGCAGTTCTTC. Protein: CASSVGTGSNEQFF.

The rearrangement links TRBV29-1 to TRBJ2-6; TRBD1 aligns across 9 bases. This CDR3 region has 17 residues. The germline CDR1 and CDR2 sequences are SQVTM and ANQGSEA. V dropped 6 bases and J dropped 0; count of bases not matched to a gene: 9. The CDR3 nucleotides read TGCAGCGTCCTCTCGACAGGGGGATACTCTGGGGCCAACGTCCTGACTTTC. Protein: CSVLSTGGYSGANVLTF.

The chain joins TRBV7-2 to TRBJ2-7; 11 positions agree with TRBD2. From germline, CDR1 is SGHTA and CDR2 FQGNSA. The length of the CDR3 is 14 residues. V dropped 8 bases and J dropped 5; count of bases not matched to a gene: 8. The CDR3 sequence is CASGSGTSGHEQYF. The CDR3 DNA is TGTGCCAGCGGATCCGGGACTAGCGGCCACGAGCAGTACTTC.

The J gene is TRBJ1-1, the V gene TRBV9; D possibly corresponds to TRBD1 (5 bases). Germline-derived CDR1 and CDR2 are SGDLS and YYNGEE. The CDR3 loop spans 16 amino acids. V lost 0 bases and J lost 1, with 13 bases in between. The CDR3 DNA reads TGTGCCAGCAGCGTAGTTGGGGGGTTGTGGAACACTGAAGCTTTCTTT. Translated, it gives CASSVVGGLWNTEAFF.

This clone was recorded at least ten times. V and J are TRBV19 and TRBJ1-4, with D possibly TRBD1 on 6 matching bases. This CDR3 comprises 13 residues. Germline values: CDR1 LNHDA, CDR2 SQIVND (reference sequence). Trimming left V 6 bases short and J 4 bases short, with 9 bases between. CDR3 in amino acids: CASRGQLNEKLFF. CDR3 in DNA: TGTGCCAGTAGAGGACAGCTTAATGAAAAACTGTTTTTT.

This chain connects TRBV2 to TRBJ2-5, with a weak D call TRBD1 (5 bases). This CDR3 is 12 amino acids long. Trimming took off 7 bases at V and 2 bases at J, with 8 bases between the two ends. Germline CDR1 reads SNHLY; CDR2 reads FYNNEI. The CDR3 DNA is TGTGCCAGCAACCGACAGCAAGAGACCCAGTACTTC. It translates to CASNRQQETQYF.

The V gene is TRBV9, the J gene TRBJ1-2; D may be TRBD1 (6 bases). V dropped 0 bases and J dropped 4 bases, with 10 bases sitting between them. CDR3 size: 14 residues. CDR1 and CDR2 from the germline V gene are SGDLS and YYNGEE. The CDR3 here is CASSVAGEGYGYTF. The DNA for the CDR3 is TGTGCCAGCAGCGTAGCAGGGGAAGGCTATGGCTACACCTTC.

This clone was detected a few times. This chain links TRBV7-8 with TRBJ1-2, with D maybe TRBD1 (5 bases). Germline CDR1 SGHVS, CDR2 FQNEAQ. The CDR3 runs to 16 residues. V lost 0 bases to trimming and J lost 7 bases, with 18 bases between them. This chain's CDR3 is CASSLAESGGMVGYTF. The CDR3 bases are TGTGCCAGCAGCTTAGCGGAAAGTGGGGGGATGGTTGGCTACACCTTC.